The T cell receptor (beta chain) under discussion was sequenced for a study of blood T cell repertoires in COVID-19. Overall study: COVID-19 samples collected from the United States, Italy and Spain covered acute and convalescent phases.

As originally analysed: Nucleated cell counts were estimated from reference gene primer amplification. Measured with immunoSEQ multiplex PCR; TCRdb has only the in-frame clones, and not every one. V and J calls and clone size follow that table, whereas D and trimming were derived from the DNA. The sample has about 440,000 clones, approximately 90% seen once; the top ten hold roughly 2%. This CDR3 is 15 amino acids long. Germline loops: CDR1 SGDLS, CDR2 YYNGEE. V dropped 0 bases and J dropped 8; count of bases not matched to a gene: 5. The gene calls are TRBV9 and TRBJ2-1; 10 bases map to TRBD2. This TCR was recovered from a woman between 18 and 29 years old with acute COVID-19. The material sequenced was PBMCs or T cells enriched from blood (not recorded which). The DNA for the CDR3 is TGTGCCAGCAGCGTAGCTAGCGGGAGTAGGGATGAGCAGTTCTTC. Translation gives CASSVASGSRDEQFF.